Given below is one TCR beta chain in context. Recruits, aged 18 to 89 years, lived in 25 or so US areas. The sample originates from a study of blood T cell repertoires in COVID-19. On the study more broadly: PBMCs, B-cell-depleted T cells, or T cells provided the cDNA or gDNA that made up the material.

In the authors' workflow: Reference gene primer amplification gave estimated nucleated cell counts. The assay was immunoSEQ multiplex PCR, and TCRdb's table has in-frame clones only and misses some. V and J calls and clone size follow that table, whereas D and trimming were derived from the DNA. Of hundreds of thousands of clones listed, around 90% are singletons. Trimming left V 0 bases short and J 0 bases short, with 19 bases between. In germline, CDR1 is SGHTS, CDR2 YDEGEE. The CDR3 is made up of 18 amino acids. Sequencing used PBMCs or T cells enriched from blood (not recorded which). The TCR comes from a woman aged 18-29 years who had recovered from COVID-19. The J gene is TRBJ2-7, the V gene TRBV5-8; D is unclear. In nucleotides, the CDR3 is TGTGCCAGCAGCTTGGGAGCCCGGTTGGATAGCTTCTCCTACGAGCAGTACTTC. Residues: CASSLGARLDSFSYEQYF.